The source of this T cell receptor (beta chain) is a study of cytomegalovirus exposure and HLA in healthy donors. PCR amplification relied on 60 Vbeta primers (plus 13 Jbeta primers). Only in-frame clones appear in the TCRdb table, and some are missing; sequencing was by immunoSEQ multiplex PCR. The table includes under 200,000 clones, about 75% detected once. V was cut by 5 bases and J by 6 bases, with 8 bases left in between. The CDR3 extends over 11 amino acids. The V gene's germline CDR1 is DFQATT and CDR2 SNEGSKA (reference sequence). This clone was observed a few times. Its antigen is not known. Study-wide findings and caveats: From TCR beta sequences, most subjects' HLA-A and HLA-B alleles were reportedly predicted accurately. It was reported that the classifier diagnosed cytomegalovirus status with high specificity and sensitivity in both the original and validation cohorts. Upon later analysis, TCR association rates were observed to vary by HLA locus, being highest for DRB1 and lowest for HLA-C.

Sample: PBMCs. The receptor was derived from a man in his late teens or twenties in good health and CMV-seronegative. The chain links TRBV20-1 to TRBJ2-1; perhaps TRBD1 as D (5 bases). The CDR3 region is CSAPQGNEQFF. Written as DNA, the CDR3 is TGCAGTGCTCCCCAGGGCAATGAGCAGTTCTTC.